This T cell receptor beta chain derives from a study of blood T cells in healthy people across ages. This clonotype was seen a few times. This CDR3 is built from 11 residues. The germline V gene has CDR1 DFQATT and CDR2 SNEGSKA (reference sequence). V gave up 6 bases and J gave up 11 bases; unmatched junction bases: 9. Then a second PCR, running roughly 7 to 11 cycles, was carried out with a sample-barcoded 5' primer and a J-beta primer mix. Every sample returned 3 million or more CDR3-containing paired-end reads. A single record per CDR3 protein comes from TCRdb applying MiXCR to the 5' RACE reads. Altogether about 1.4 million distinct CDR3 sequences are present, approximately 60% being singletons, with the ten largest covering 6.7%.

The specimen was blood. The chain has TRBV20-1 and TRBJ2-5, with 7 bases matching TRBD2. The receptor comes from a man aged 18 to 29 in good health. CDR3 protein: CSAAGTTAQYF. CDR3 nucleotides: TGCAGTGCCGCCGGGACTACCGCGCAGTACTTC.